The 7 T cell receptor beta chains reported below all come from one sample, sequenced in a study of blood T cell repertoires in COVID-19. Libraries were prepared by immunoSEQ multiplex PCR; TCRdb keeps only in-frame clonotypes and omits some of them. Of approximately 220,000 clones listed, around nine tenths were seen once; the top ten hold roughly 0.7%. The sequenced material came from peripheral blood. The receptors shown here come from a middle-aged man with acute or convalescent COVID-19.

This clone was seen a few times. CDR3 nucleotides: TGTGCCAGCAGTTTCTGGCACGAGCAGTACTTC. This translates into CASSFWHEQYF. The chain uses TRBV6-7 and TRBJ2-7; D gene unclear. TRBV6-7 is designated an ORF whose function remains uncertain. V lost 4 bases to trimming and J lost 5 bases, with 6 bases between them. The CDR3 is 11 amino acids.

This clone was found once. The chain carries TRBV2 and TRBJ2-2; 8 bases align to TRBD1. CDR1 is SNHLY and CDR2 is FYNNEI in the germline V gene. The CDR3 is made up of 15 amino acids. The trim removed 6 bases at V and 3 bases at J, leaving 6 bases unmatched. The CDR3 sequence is CASRQGAEDTGELFF. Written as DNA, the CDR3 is TGTGCCAGCAGGCAGGGGGCAGAGGACACCGGGGAGCTGTTTTTT.

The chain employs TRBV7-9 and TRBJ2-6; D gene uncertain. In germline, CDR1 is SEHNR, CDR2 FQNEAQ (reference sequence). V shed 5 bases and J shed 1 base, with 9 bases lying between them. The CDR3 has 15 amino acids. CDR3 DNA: TGTGCCAGCAGCGCTACAGAATCTGGGGCCAACGTCCTGACTTTC. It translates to CASSATESGANVLTF.

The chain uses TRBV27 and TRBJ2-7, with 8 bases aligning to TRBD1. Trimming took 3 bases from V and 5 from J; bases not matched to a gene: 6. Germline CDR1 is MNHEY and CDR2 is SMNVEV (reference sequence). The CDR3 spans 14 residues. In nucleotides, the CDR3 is TGTGCCAGCAGTTTTTCGGACAGGGTCCACGAGCAGTACTTC. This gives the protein CASSFSDRVHEQYF.

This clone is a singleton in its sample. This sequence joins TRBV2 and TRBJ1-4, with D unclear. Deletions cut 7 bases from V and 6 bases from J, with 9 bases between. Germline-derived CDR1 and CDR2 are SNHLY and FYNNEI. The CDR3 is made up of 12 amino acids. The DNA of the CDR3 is TGTGCCAGCACTGTCTCCTATGAAAAACTGTTTTTT. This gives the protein CASTVSYEKLFF.

CDR3: CASSIKGTGGHEQYF. As DNA, the CDR3 is TGTGCCAGTAGTATAAAAGGGACAGGGGGGCACGAGCAGTACTTC. The chain carries TRBV19 and TRBJ2-7; TRBD1 aligns across 11 bases. CDR3 length: 15 residues. Germline trimming cut 2 bases from V and 5 bases from J; bases unmatched to any gene: 5. The germline CDR1 and CDR2 sequences are LNHDA and SQIVND (reference sequence). The full variable domain, completed using reference TRBV19 and TRBJ2-7, is DGGITQSPKYLFRKEGQNVTLSCEQNLNHDAMYWYRQDPGQGLRLIYYSQIVNDFQKGDIAEGYSVSREKKESFPLTVTSAQKNPTAFYLCASSIKGTGGHEQYFGPGTRLTVT.

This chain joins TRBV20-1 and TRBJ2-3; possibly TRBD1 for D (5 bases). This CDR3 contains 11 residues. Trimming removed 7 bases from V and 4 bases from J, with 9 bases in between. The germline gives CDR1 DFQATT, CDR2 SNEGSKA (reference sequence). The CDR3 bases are TGCAGTGTCCAGGGCTCAGATACGCAGTATTTT. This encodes CSVQGSDTQYF.